One sample yielded the 18 T cell receptor beta chains listed below, sequenced in a study of CD8+CD57+ T cells in acquired aplastic anemia. Using genomic DNA as the template, TCR beta VDJ and CDR3 profiling was carried out. TCRdb re-called the reads through MiXCR, storing one row per CDR3 protein. The sample has about 160,000 distinct CDR3 sequences; less than 50% are singletons. Individuals selected for sequencing had exhibited CD8+CD57+ cell expansion on flow cytometry. The sequenced sample consisted of sorted CD4+, CD8+, or CD8+CD57+ T cells (not recorded which) from PBMCs. These receptors originate from a human donor with aplastic anemia.

The CDR3 loop reads CASSPSAEGDTQYF. CDR3 nucleotide sequence: TGTGCCAGCAGCCCGAGCGCCGAGGGAGATACGCAGTATTTT. The chain links TRBV7-8 to TRBJ2-3, with D possibly TRBD2 on 5 matching bases. CDR1 is SGHVS and CDR2 is FQNEAQ in the germline V gene. The CDR3 runs 14 residues. V was pared by 5 bases and J by 5 bases, with 14 bases between.

This clonotype was observed once. The CDR3, as DNA: TGTGCCAGCAGCGTACAGGGGGGCTCCTACAATGAGCAGTTCTTC. Translated, it gives CASSVQGGSYNEQFF. This rearrangement joins TRBV7-3 to TRBJ2-1; TRBD1 matches 8 bases. J lost 0 bases, V lost 5 bases, and 3 bases had no gene match. The V gene's germline CDR1 is SGHTA and CDR2 FQGTGA. The length of the CDR3 is 15 residues.

The rearrangement joins TRBV29-1 to TRBJ1-1; D not certain. V dropped 5 bases and J dropped 2 bases, with 12 bases sitting between them. The germline V gene encodes CDR1 SQVTM and CDR2 ANQGSEA. The CDR3 sequence is 13 residues long. The CDR3 DNA reads TGCAGCGTTAGCTCAGCCCAAAACACTGAAGCTTTCTTT. Translating gives CSVSSAQNTEAFF. Full variable domain (rest looked up from reference TRBV29-1 and TRBJ1-1): SAVISQKPSRDICQRGTSLTIQCQVDSQVTMMFWYRQQPGQSLTLIATANQGSEATYESGFVIDKFPISRPNLTFSTLTVSNMSPEDSSIYLCSVSSAQNTEAFFGQGTRLTVV.

The chain carries TRBV2 and TRBJ1-1, with D tentatively TRBD1 (6 bases). V lost 2 bases, J lost 7 bases, and 8 bases lay in between. CDR1 and CDR2 (germline): SNHLY, FYNNEI. This CDR3 is built from 12 residues. The CDR3 coding sequence is TGTGCCAGCAGTGAAAGGGGGGTTGAAGCTTTCTTT. Residues: CASSERGVEAFF.

The V and J genes are TRBV15 and TRBJ1-6; possibly TRBD1 for D (6 bases). V lost 1 base, J lost 15 bases, and 16 bases lay in between. The CDR3 contains 14 residues. The germline V gene encodes CDR1 LNHNV and CDR2 YYDKDF (reference sequence). CDR3 in amino acids: CATSRGTGAGRLHF. CDR3 in DNA: TGTGCCACCAGCAGAGGTACGGGGGCGGGTCGCCTCCACTTT. The full variable domain, with the rest looked up from reference TRBV15 and TRBJ1-6, is DAMVIQNPRYQVTQFGKPVTLSCSQTLNHNVMYWYQQKSSQAPKLLFHYYDKDFNNEADTPDNFQSRRPNTSFCFLDIRSPGLGDTAMYLCATSRGTGAGRLHFGNGTRLTVT.

This clonotype counts as medium-sized. The chain couples TRBV19 to TRBJ1-2; TRBD1 matches at 8 bases. With V trimmed by 7 bases and J by 3 bases, 7 bases remained unmatched. CDR3 size: 14 residues. The germline V gene has CDR1 LNHDA and CDR2 SQIVND (reference sequence). The CDR3, as DNA: TGTGCCAGTACTCGGACAGGGAGTGACTATGGCTACACCTTC. Its protein is CASTRTGSDYGYTF.

This clonotype was picked up a small number of times. This may be a read error, as it is one base from a much larger clone. The rearrangement links TRBV13 to TRBJ2-7, with no clear D. The CDR3 extends over 14 amino acids. In germline, CDR1 is PRHDT, CDR2 FYEKMQ (reference sequence). CDR3 residues: CASSLGRRTYEQYF. In DNA, the CDR3 is TGTGCCAGCAGCCTAGGACGCAGGACCTACGAGCAGTACTTC.

The chain is built from TRBV15 and TRBJ2-5; D perhaps matches TRBD1 (5 bases). The CDR3 has 17 amino acids. The germline CDR1 and CDR2 sequences are LNHNV and YYDKDF (reference sequence). Trimming removed 0 bases from V and 0 bases from J, with 14 bases in between. The CDR3 bases are TGTGCCACCAGCAGAGATAGGGGTATAGGGAACCAAGAGACCCAGTACTTC. Its translation: CATSRDRGIGNQETQYF.

This clonotype was counted between two and nine times. The gene calls are TRBV2 and TRBJ2-7, with 9 bases aligning to TRBD1. Trimming took 5 bases from V and 2 from J; bases not matched to a gene: 1. Germline V gives CDR1 SNHLY, CDR2 FYNNEI. CDR3 size: 13 residues. Here the CDR3 DNA reads TGTGCCAGCAGTCGACAGGGGGCCTACGAGCAGTACTTC. This sequence encodes CASSRQGAYEQYF.

This sequence joins TRBV4-2 and TRBJ1-5; D possibly corresponds to TRBD1 (6 bases). The CDR3 length is 12 residues. The germline V gene encodes CDR1 LGHNA and CDR2 YNFKEQ. The V end was cut by 3 bases, the J end by 8 bases, with 8 bases between. CDR3 protein: CASSQQGKPQHF. CDR3 coding DNA: TGTGCCAGCAGCCAGCAGGGGAAGCCCCAGCATTTT.

V usage is TRBV19 and J usage is TRBJ2-7; D gene uncertain. The V and J ends lost 0 bases and 3 bases respectively, with 12 bases between them. Looked up from germline, CDR1 is LNHDA and CDR2 is SQIVND (reference sequence). The CDR3 contains 15 residues. In DNA, the CDR3 is TGTGCCAGTAGTATAGAAGGGCAGGCTGGCTACGAGCAGTACTTC. This encodes CASSIEGQAGYEQYF.

This clonotype turned up a few times. The rearrangement uses TRBV7-8 and TRBJ2-2; maybe TRBD1 (5 bases). The CDR3 has 14 residues. Trimming removed 3 bases from V and 4 bases from J, with 9 bases in between. Germline CDR1 and CDR2: SGHVS and FQNEAQ. CDR3 bases: TGTGCCAGCAGCTTTGCAGGGTTCACCGGGGAGCTGTTTTTT. Its translation: CASSFAGFTGELFF.

This chain joins TRBV19 and TRBJ2-5; 10 bases are a match to TRBD1. The CDR3 length is 14 residues. V shed 6 bases and J 2 bases; nucleotides not matched to a gene: 3. Germline lookup yields CDR1 LNHDA and CDR2 SQIVND (reference sequence). This chain's CDR3 is CASREDRGQETQYF. DNA for the CDR3: TGTGCCAGTAGAGAGGACAGGGGGCAAGAGACCCAGTACTTC.

Only a few counts were recorded for this clonotype. The chain joins TRBV7-8 to TRBJ2-7; 10 bases map to TRBD2. Germline V CDR1 and CDR2: SGHVS, FQNEAQ. The junction had 2 bases not matched to a gene; V was cut back by 3 bases and J by 3 bases. The CDR3 extends over 14 amino acids. The CDR3 bases are TGTGCCAGCAGCTTTAGCGGGGGGCACTACGAGCAGTACGTC. This gives the protein CASSFSGGHYEQYV.

This sequence joins TRBV6-1 and TRBJ1-1; 9 bases are shared with TRBD1. V gave up 6 bases and J gave up 3 bases; unmatched junction bases: 11. This CDR3 contains 16 residues. Germline CDR1 reads MNHNS; CDR2 reads SASEGT. The CDR3 here is CASSRQGVGSYTEAFF. The CDR3 DNA follows: TGTGCCAGCAGCCGACAGGGGGTGGGCTCTTACACTGAAGCTTTCTTT.

The chain carries TRBV24-1 and TRBJ1-2, with TRBD1 identical over 7 bases. The CDR3 totals 15 residues. Trimming took 11 bases from V and 8 from J; bases not matched to a gene: 19. Germline CDR1 reads KGHDR; CDR2 reads SFDVKD. The CDR3 DNA follows: TGTGCCAGCTCACCAAGCGTGGACAGGCCTTCGGGCTACACCTTC. It yields the protein CASSPSVDRPSGYTF.

This chain connects TRBV25-1 to TRBJ1-1; a weak D match, TRBD1 (6 bases). Germline loops: CDR1 MGHDK, CDR2 SYGVNS. The length of the CDR3 is 16 residues. The CDR3 region is CTIRAVGASWDTEAFF. CDR3 DNA: TGTACCATCCGAGCTGTGGGGGCATCGTGGGACACTGAAGCTTTCTTT.

The sample holds many counts of this clonotype. Its ends do not fully match the called genes, so a read error is possible. V is TRBV20-1 and J is TRBJ1-6; D unresolved. The CDR3 covers 13 residues. Germline values: CDR1 DFQATT, CDR2 SNEGSKA (reference sequence). The CDR3 protein is CSVRRELGSPLHF. In nucleotides, the CDR3 is TGCAGTGTTAGAAGGGAACTCGGTTCACCCCTCCACTTT.